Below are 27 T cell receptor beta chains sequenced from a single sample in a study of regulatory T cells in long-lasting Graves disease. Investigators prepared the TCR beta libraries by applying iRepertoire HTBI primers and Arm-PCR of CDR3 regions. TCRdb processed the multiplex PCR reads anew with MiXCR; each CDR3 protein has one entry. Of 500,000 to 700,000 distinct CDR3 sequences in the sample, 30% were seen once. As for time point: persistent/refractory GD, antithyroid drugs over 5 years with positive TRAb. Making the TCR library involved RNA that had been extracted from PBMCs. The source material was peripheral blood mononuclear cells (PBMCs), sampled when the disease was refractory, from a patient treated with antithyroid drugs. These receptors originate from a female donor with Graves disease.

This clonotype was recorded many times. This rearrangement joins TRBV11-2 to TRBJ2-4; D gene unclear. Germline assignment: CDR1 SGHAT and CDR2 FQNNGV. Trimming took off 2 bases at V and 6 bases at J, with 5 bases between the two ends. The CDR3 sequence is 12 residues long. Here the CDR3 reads CASSLTGNIQYF. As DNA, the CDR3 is TGTGCCAGCAGCTTAACTGGAAACATTCAGTACTTC. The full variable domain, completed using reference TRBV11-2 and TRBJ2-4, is EAGVAQSPRYKIIEKRQSVAFWCNPISGHATLYWYQQILGQGPKLLIQFQNNGVVDDSQLPKDRFSAERLKGVDSTLKIQPAKLEDSAVYLCASSLTGNIQYFGAGTRLSVL.

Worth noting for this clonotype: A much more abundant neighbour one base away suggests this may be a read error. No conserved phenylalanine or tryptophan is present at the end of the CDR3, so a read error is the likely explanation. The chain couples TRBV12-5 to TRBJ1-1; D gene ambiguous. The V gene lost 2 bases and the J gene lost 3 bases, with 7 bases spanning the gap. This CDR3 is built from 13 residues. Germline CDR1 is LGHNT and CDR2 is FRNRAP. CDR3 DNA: TGTGCTAGTGGTTTGTTTGGGTACACTGAAGCTTTCCTT. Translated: CASGLFGYTEAFL.

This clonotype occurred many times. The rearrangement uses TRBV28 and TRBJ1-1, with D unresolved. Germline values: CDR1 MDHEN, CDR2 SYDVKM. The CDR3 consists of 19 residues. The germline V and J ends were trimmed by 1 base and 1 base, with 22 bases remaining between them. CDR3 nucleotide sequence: TGTGCCAGCAGTTTATTTTCATTGAGGGTAGGGCAAGCGAACACTGAAGCTTTCTTT. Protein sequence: CASSLFSLRVGQANTEAFF.

The CDR3 DNA reads as TGCGCCAGCAGCCTGAAGGTAGCGCACGCTGAAGCTTTCTTT. Protein sequence: CASSLKVAHAEAFF. The chain is built from TRBV5-1 and TRBJ1-1; D is unresolved. CDR1 is SGHRS, CDR2 YFSETQ, per germline. V was cut by 4 bases and J by 6 bases, with 16 bases left in between. The CDR3 loop spans 14 amino acids.

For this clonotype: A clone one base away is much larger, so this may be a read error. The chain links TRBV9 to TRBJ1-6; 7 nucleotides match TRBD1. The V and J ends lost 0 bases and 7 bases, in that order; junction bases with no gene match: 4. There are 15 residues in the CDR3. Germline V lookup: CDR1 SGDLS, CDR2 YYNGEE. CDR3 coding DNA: TGTGCCAGCAGCGTAGCCGGGACAGCGAATTCACCCCTCCACTTT. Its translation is CASSVAGTANSPLHF.

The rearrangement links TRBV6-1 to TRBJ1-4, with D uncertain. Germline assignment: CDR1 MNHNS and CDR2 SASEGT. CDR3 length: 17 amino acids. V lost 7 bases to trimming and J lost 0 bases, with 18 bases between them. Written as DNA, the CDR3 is TGTGCCAGCACCAGATGGAGTCCAGCCGCAACTAATGAAAAACTGTTTTTT. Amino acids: CASTRWSPAATNEKLFF.

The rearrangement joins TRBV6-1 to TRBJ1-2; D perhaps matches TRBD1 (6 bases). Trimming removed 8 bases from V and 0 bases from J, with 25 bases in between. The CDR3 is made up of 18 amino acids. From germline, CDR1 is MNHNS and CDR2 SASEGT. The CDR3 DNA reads TGTGCCAGCTCTCCCCGATCAAGGGGGACCACTTCTAACTATGGCTACACCTTC. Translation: CASSPRSRGTTSNYGYTF.

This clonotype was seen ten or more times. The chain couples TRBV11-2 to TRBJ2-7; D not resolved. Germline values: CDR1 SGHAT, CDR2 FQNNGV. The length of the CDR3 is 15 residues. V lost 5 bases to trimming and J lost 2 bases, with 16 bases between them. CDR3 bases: TGTGCCAGCAGCACGGTGATAGGGCTCGCCTACGAGCAGTACTTC. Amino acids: CASSTVIGLAYEQYF. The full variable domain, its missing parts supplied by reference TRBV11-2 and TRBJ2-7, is EAGVAQSPRYKIIEKRQSVAFWCNPISGHATLYWYQQILGQGPKLLIQFQNNGVVDDSQLPKDRFSAERLKGVDSTLKIQPAKLEDSAVYLCASSTVIGLAYEQYFGPGTRLTVT.

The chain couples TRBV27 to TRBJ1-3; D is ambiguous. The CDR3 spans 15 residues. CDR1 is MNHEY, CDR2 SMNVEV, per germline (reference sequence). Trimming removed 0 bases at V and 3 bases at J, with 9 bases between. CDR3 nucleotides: TGTGCCAGCAGTTTATCGATACGGAATGGAAACACCATATATTTT. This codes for CASSLSIRNGNTIYF.

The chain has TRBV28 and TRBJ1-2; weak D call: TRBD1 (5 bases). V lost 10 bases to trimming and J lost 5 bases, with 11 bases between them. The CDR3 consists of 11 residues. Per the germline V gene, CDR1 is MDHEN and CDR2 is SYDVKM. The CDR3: CATTENYGYTF. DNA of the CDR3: TGTGCCACGACAGAGAATTATGGCTACACCTTC.

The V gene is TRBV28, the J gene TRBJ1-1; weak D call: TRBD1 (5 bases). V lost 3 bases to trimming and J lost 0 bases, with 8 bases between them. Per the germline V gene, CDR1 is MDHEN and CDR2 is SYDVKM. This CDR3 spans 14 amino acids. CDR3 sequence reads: CASSFDRMNTEAFF. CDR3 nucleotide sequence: TGTGCCAGCAGTTTTGACAGAATGAACACTGAAGCTTTCTTT. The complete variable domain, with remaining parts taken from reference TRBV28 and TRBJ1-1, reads DVKVTQSSRYLVKRTGEKVFLECVQDMDHENMFWYRQDPGLGLRLIYFSYDVKMKEKGDIPEGYSVSREKKERFSLILESASTNQTSMYLCASSFDRMNTEAFFGQGTRLTVV.

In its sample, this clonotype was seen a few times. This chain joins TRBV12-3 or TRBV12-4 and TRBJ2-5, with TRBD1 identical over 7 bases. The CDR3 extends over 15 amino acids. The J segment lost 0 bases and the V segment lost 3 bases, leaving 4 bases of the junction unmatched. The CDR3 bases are TGTGCCAGCAGTTTGGAGACAGGGTACCAAGAGACCCAGTACTTC. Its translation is CASSLETGYQETQYF.

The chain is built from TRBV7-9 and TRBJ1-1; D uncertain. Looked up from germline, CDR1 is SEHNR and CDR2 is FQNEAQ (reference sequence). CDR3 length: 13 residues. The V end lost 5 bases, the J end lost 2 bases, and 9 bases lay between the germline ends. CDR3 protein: CASSDDFNTEAFF. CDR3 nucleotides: TGTGCCAGCAGCGATGACTTTAACACTGAAGCTTTCTTT.

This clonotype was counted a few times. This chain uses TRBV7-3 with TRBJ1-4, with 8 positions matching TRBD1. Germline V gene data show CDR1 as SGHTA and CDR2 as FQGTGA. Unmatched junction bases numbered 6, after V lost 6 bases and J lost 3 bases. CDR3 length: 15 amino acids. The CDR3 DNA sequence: TGTGCCAGCAGTCCAACAGGGGGACCTAATGAAAAACTGTTTTTT. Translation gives CASSPTGGPNEKLFF.

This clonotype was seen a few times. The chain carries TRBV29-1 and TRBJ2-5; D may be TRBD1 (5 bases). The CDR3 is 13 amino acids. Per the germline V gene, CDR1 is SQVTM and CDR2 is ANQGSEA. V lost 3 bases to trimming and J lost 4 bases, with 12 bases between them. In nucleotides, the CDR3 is TGCAGCGTTGACGCACAGGTGGGAGAGACCCAGTACTTC. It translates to CSVDAQVGETQYF. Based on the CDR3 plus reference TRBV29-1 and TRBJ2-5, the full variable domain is SAVISQKPSRDICQRGTSLTIQCQVDSQVTMMFWYRQQPGQSLTLIATANQGSEATYESGFVIDKFPISRPNLTFSTLTVSNMSPEDSSIYLCSVDAQVGETQYFGPGTRLLVL.

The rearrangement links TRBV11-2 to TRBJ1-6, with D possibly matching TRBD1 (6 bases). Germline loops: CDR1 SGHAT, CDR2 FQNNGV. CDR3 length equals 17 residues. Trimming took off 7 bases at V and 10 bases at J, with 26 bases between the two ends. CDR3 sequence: CASKSGGALSGSSPLHF. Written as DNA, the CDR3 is TGTGCCAGCAAGTCGGGGGGGGCCCTCTCAGGTTCATCACCCCTCCACTTT.

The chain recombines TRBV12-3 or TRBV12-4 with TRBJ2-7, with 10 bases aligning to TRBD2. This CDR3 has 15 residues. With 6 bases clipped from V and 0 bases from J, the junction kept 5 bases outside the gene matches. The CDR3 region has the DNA TGTGCCAGCAGGGGTCCTAGCGGGAGCTCCTACGAGCAGTACTTC. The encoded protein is CASRGPSGSSYEQYF.

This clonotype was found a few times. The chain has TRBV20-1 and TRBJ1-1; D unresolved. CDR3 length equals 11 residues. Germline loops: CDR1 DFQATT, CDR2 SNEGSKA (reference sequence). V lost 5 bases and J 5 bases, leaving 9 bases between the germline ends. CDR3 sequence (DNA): TGCAGTGCTGGGCCGGGGACTGAAGCTTTCTTT. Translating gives CSAGPGTEAFF.

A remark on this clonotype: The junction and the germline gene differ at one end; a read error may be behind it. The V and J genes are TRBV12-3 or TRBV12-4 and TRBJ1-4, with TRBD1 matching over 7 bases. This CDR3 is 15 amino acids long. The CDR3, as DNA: TGTGCCAGCAGTCAAACCGGGACAGTTAATGAAAAACTGTCTTTT. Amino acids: CASSQTGTVNEKLSF.

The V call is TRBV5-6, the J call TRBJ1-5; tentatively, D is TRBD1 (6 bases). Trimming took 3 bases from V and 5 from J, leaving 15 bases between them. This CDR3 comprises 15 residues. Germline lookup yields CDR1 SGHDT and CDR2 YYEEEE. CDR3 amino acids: CASSYSDRRYQPQHF. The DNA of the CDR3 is TGTGCCAGCAGCTACTCCGACAGGAGATATCAGCCCCAGCATTTT.

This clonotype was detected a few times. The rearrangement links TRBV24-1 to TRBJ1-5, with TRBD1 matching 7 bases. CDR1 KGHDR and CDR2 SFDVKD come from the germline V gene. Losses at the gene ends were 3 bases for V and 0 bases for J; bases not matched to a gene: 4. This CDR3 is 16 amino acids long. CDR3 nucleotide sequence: TGTGCCACCAGTGATCCCGGGACAGATAGCAATCAGCCCCAGCATTTT. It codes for CATSDPGTDSNQPQHF.

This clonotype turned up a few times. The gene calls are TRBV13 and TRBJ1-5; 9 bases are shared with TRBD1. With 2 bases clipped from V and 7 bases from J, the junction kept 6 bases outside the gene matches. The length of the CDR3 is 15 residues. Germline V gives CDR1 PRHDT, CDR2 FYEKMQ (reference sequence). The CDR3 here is CASSLKGQGHQPQHF. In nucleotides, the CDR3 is TGTGCCAGCAGCTTAAAGGGACAGGGTCACCAGCCCCAGCATTTT. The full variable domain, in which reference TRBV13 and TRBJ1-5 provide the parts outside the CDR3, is AAGVIQSPRHLIKEKRETATLKCYPIPRHDTVYWYQQGPGQDPQFLISFYEKMQSDKGSIPDRFSAQQFSDYHSELNMSSLELGDSALYFCASSLKGQGHQPQHFGDGTRLSIL.

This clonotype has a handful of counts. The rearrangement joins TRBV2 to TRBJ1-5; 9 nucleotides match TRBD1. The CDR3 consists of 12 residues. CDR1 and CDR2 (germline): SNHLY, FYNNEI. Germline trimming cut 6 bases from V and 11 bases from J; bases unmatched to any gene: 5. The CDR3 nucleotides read TGTGCCAGCAGCGGACAGGGGAGGGCCCAGCATTTT. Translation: CASSGQGRAQHF.

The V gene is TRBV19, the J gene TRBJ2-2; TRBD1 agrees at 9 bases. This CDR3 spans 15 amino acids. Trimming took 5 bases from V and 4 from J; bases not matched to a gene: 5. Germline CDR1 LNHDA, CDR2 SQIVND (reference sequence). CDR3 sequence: CASSVTGGGTGELFF. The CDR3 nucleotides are TGTGCCAGTAGTGTGACAGGGGGAGGCACCGGGGAGCTGTTTTTT.

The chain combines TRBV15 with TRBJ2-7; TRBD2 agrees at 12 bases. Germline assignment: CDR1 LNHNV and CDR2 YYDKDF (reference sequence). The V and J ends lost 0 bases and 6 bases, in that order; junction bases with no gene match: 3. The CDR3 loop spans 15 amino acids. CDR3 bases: TGTGCCACCAGCAGAGATCAACTAGCGGGAGGCGAGCAGTACTTC. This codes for CATSRDQLAGGEQYF.

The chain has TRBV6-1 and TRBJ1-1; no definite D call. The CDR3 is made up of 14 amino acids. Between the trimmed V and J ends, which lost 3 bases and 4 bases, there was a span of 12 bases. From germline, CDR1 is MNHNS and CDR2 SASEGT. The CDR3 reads CASSELAVGTEAFF. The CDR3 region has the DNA TGTGCCAGCAGTGAGCTCGCGGTCGGCACTGAAGCTTTCTTT.

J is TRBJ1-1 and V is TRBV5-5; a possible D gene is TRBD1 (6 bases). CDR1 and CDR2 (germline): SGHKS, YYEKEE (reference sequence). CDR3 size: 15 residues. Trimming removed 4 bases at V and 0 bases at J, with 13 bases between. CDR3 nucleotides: TGTGCCAGCAGCACGGAACAGGGCTTGAACACTGAAGCTTTCTTT. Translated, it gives CASSTEQGLNTEAFF. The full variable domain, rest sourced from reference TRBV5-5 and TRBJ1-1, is DAGVTQSPTHLIKTRGQQVTLRCSPISGHKSVSWYQQVLGQGPQFIFQYYEKEERGRGNFPDRFSARQFPNYSSELNVNALLLGDSALYLCASSTEQGLNTEAFFGQGTRLTVV.